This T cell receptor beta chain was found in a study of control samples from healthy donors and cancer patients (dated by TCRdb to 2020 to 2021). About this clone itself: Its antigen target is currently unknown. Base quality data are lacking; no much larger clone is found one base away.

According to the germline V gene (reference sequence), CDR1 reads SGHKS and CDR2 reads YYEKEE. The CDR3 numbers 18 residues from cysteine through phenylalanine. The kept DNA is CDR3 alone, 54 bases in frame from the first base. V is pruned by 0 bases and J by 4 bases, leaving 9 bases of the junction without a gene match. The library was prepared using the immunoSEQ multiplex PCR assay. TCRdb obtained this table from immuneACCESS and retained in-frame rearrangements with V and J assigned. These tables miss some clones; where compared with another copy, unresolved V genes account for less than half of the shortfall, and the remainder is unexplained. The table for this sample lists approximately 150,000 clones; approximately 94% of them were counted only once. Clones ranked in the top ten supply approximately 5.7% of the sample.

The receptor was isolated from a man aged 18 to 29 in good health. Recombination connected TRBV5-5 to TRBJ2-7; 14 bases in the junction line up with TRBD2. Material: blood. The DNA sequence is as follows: TGTGCCAGCAGCTTGGAGGTACCGGGACTAGCGGGAGTGTACGAGCAGTACTTC. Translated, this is CASSLEVPGLAGVYEQYF.